This T cell receptor beta chain is drawn from a study of identical twins. A single record per CDR3 protein comes from TCRdb applying MiXCR to the 5' RACE reads. Of approximately 550,000 distinct CDR3 sequences detected, approximately 20% appear once; the ten largest clones hold 0.45% to 0.5%. With V trimmed by 5 bases and J by 1 base, 5 bases remained unmatched. Germline loops: CDR1 DFQATT, CDR2 SNEGSKA (reference sequence). This CDR3 has 14 residues. The same sample was also studied in work on yellow fever vaccine responses in identical twins.

Source material: CD4+ T cells sorted from blood. The receptor's source is a woman under 30 in good health. The chain joins TRBV20-1 to TRBJ2-7; 10 bases agree with TRBD1. CDR3 protein: CSAGTGEGSYEQYF. Here the CDR3 DNA reads TGCAGTGCTGGGACAGGGGAAGGGTCCTACGAGCAGTACTTC.